A single T cell receptor (beta chain) is shown here with its context. Antigen unknown. From germline, CDR1 is MDHEN and CDR2 SYDVKM. CDR3 length: 14 residues. Trimming took off 6 bases at V and 2 bases at J, with 14 bases between the two ends. The data stem from a study of shared clonotypes between healthy human individuals. Study-wide results and caveats: Clonotype sharing across a few donors was observed for around 4.8% of naive CD4 clonotypes.

The assay was carried out at the deep level. Once extracted for a subset, genomic DNA was divided evenly among several immunoSEQ plates. Libraries were prepared by immunoSEQ multiplex PCR; TCRdb keeps only in-frame clonotypes and omits some of them. There are some 2,500,000 clones in the sample; 92% occur only once, and 0.3% to 0.45% lies in the top ten. The clonotype originates from a man younger than 35 in good health. Some clones in this sample may be carry-over from other donors' samples. This rearrangement joins TRBV28 to TRBJ2-7; D not resolved. Material for sequencing was naive CD4+ T cells from PBMCs. The sample's subset: CD45RA+ positively selected. The CDR3 loop reads CASSQAPGPYEQYF. CDR3 DNA: TGTGCCAGCAGCCAGGCCCCAGGTCCCTACGAGCAGTACTTC.